This T cell receptor beta chain originates from a study of response to subunit inactivated influenza vaccine. Study-wide results and limits: T cells newly recruited by each seasonal influenza vaccination are few, the authors suggested.

Each CDR3 protein is one row after TCRdb ran MiXCR on the RT-PCR reads. The sample consists of 700,000 to 800,000 distinct CDR3 sequences, 15% to 20% of them appearing once. Trimming removed 5 bases from V and 2 bases from J; junction bases left unmatched: 7. The germline V gene encodes CDR1 DFQATT and CDR2 SNEGSKA (reference sequence). The length of the CDR3 is 15 residues. Regarding this clonotype: Its specificity is unknown.

The clonotype comes from a man over 45 who received an inactivated influenza vaccine. This specimen consisted of PBMCs from blood, obtained less than 6 days after vaccination. V and J are TRBV20-1 and TRBJ2-1; TRBD2 aligns across 9 bases. In nucleotides, the CDR3 is TGCAGTGCTCCCCCTCTAGCGGGACCCTACAATGAGCAGTTCTTC. Its protein is CSAPPLAGPYNEQFF.